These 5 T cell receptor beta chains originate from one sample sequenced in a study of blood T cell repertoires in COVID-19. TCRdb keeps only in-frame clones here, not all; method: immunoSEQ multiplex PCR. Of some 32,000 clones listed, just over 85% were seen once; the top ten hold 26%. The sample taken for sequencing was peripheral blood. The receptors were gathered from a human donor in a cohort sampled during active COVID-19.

CDR3 nucleotide sequence: TGCGCCAGCAGCCTTCGGACAGAAGGTTCACCCCTCCACTTT. Encoded protein: CASSLRTEGSPLHF. The chain combines TRBV4-1 with TRBJ1-6; perhaps TRBD1 as D (6 bases). Trimming cost V 4 bases and J 9 bases, with 13 bases left between them. This CDR3 is built from 14 residues. Germline CDR1 and CDR2: MGHRA and YSYEKL.

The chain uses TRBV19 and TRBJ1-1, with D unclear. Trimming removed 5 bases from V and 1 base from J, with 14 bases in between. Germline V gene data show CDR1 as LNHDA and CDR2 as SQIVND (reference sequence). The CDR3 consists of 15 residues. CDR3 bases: TGTGCCAGTAGTCCGTGGAGACCTAGGAACACTGAAGCTTTCTTT. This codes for CASSPWRPRNTEAFF.

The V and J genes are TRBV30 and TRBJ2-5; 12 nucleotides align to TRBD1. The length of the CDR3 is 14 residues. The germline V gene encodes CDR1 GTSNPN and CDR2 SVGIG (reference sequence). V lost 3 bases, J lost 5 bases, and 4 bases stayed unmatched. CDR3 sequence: CAWRGGQGAETQYF. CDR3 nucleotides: TGTGCCTGGAGGGGGGGACAGGGGGCTGAGACCCAGTACTTC.

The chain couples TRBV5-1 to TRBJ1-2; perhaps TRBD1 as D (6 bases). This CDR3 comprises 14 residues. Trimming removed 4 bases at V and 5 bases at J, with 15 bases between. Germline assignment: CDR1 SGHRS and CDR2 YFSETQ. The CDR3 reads CASSPMTGDYGYTF. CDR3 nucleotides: TGCGCCAGCAGCCCTATGACAGGAGATTATGGCTACACCTTC.

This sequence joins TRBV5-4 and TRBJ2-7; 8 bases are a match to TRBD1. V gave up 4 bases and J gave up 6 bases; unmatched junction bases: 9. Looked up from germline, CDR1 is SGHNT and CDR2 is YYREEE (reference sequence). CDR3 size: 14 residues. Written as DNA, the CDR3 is TGTGCCAGCAGCCACCCAGACAGGGGTGGCGAGCAGTACTTC. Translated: CASSHPDRGGEQYF.